These 7 T cell receptor beta chains share one sample of origin, sequenced in a study of blood T cell repertoires in COVID-19. Sequencing used immunoSEQ multiplex PCR; TCRdb keeps in-frame clones, though not all of them. In the table there are some 350,000 clones, 80% to 90% of which are singletons. Sequencing used PBMCs or T cells enriched from blood (not recorded which). These TCRs come from a woman between 25 and 40 years old who had recovered from COVID-19.

This chain connects TRBV5-1 to TRBJ1-5, with a possible D match to TRBD1 (6 bases). V lost 1 base to trimming and J lost 0 bases, with 20 bases between them. The CDR3 contains 19 residues. Looked up from germline, CDR1 is SGHRS and CDR2 is YFSETQ. CDR3 sequence (DNA): TGCGCCAGCAGCTTGAATGTTGGGCGGACAGAGTATAGCAATCAGCCCCAGCATTTT. The encoded protein is CASSLNVGRTEYSNQPQHF.

CDR3 residues: CASSLIYQASSGNTIYF. Written as DNA, the CDR3 is TGTGCCAGCAGCTTAATTTACCAGGCGTCCTCTGGAAACACCATATATTTT. The chain couples TRBV11-2 to TRBJ1-3; D unclear. The CDR3 is 17 amino acids. Looked up from germline, CDR1 is SGHAT and CDR2 is FQNNGV. Trimming took off 2 bases at V and 0 bases at J, with 14 bases between the two ends.

A few counts support this clone. V and J are TRBV10-3 and TRBJ1-2, with 11 bases identical to TRBD1. This CDR3 has 15 residues. Trimming removed 7 bases from V and 7 bases from J; junction bases left unmatched: 11. From germline, CDR1 is ENHRY and CDR2 SYGVKD. This CDR3 reads CAIKPPGQGGGGYTF. CDR3 bases: TGTGCCATCAAGCCCCCGGGACAGGGGGGGGGTGGCTACACCTTC.

This rearrangement joins TRBV11-2 to TRBJ2-3, with D possibly matching TRBD2 (7 bases). The germline V gene has CDR1 SGHAT and CDR2 FQNNGV. The length of the CDR3 is 15 residues. V was cut by 3 bases and J by 2 bases, with 12 bases left in between. Here the CDR3 DNA reads TGTGCCAGCAGCTTGGGGGGGCCCAACACAGATACGCAGTATTTT. This sequence encodes CASSLGGPNTDTQYF.

This chain uses TRBV29-1 with TRBJ1-2; possible D gene TRBD1, 6 bases. Germline V lookup: CDR1 SQVTM, CDR2 ANQGSEA. V lost 0 bases, J lost 4 bases, and 12 bases lay in between. The CDR3 is 14 residues long. CDR3 sequence reads: CSVEDRTDGYGYTF. As DNA, the CDR3 is TGCAGCGTTGAAGACCGGACAGACGGCTATGGCTACACCTTC.

In regard to this clone: Other DNA sequences in the same sample also yield this CDR3. V and J are TRBV28 and TRBJ1-2; D ambiguous. V was trimmed by 9 bases and J by 8 bases, leaving 10 bases between them. The CDR3 is made up of 10 amino acids. Germline values: CDR1 MDHEN, CDR2 SYDVKM. The CDR3 nucleotides are TGTGCCAGTGGCGGGCGGGGCTACACCTTC. Its translation is CASGGRGYTF.

The V call is TRBV10-3, the J call TRBJ2-1; D is possibly TRBD2 (5 bases). The V end lost 0 bases, the J end lost 4 bases, and 13 bases lay between the germline ends. The germline CDR1 and CDR2 sequences are ENHRY and SYGVKD. The CDR3 extends over 16 amino acids. CDR3 in DNA: TGTGCCATCAGTGAGTCGGAGGCTACCGGATACAATGAGCAGTTCTTC. Protein: CAISESEATGYNEQFF.